This T cell receptor (beta chain) comes out of a study of T cells in Graves' hyperthyroidism and ophthalmopathy. Amplification yielded TCR beta CDR3 regions, with RNA transcripts as the source. The HTBI primer set was used in a first-round RT-PCR of the TCR CDR3. TCRdb reanalysed the multiplex PCR reads using MiXCR and keeps one entry per CDR3 protein. The sample holds roughly 290,000 distinct CDR3 sequences, roughly 14% seen once. Study-wide points: Most expanded thyroid clonotypes above 0.001 also appeared in blood.

This clonotype has ten or more counts. The antigen is unknown. Disease duration under 2 months; hyperthyroidism patients were aged 18 to 65. PBMCs stemmed from approximately 10 ml fresh peripheral blood. This CDR3 has 15 amino acids. Germline V gene sequence: CDR1 KGHDR, CDR2 SFDVKD. The V gene end was trimmed by 0 bases and the J gene end by 6 bases; junction bases not matched to a gene: 2. The sequenced sample was blood. This receptor was obtained from a woman in her 30s with Graves' hyperthyroidism that later progressed to Graves' ophthalmopathy. V gene TRBV24-1 combines with J gene TRBJ2-2; 8 nucleotides align to TRBD1. The CDR3 sequence is CATSDLGQGPGELFF. The CDR3 nucleotides are TGTGCCACCAGTGATTTGGGACAGGGTCCCGGGGAGCTGTTTTTT.